This is a list of T cell receptor beta chains from one sample in a study of T cell responses to AZD1222 COVID-19 vaccine. Produced via immunoSEQ multiplex PCR; TCRdb's table is partial and in-frame only. The table has some 81,000 clones, 85% to 95% seen once; the top ten hold around a tenth. Sequencing was performed on peripheral blood, taken 28 days after the second AZD1222 dose. These receptors were collected from an adult who received the AZD1222 COVID-19 vaccine. CDR3s include the opening cysteine and the closing phenylalanine or tryptophan. D genes are given only for firm matches. Not all rows give a size; the values are once, few, many and, for expanded clones, a class.

v_gene	j_gene	d_gene	abundance	CDR3aa	CDR3nt
TRBV28	TRBJ1-1	TRBD1	NA	CASSIRGRGAFF	TGTGCCAGCAGCATTAGGGGGCGCGGAGCTTTCTTT
TRBV14	TRBJ2-7	NA	NA	CASSQLGASEQYF	TGTGCCAGCAGCCAGTTAGGGGCCAGCGAGCAGTACTTC
TRBV6-5	TRBJ1-4	TRBD1	NA	CASSRDRANEKLFF	TGTGCCAGCAGTAGAGACAGGGCGAATGAAAAACTGTTTTTT
TRBV6-5	TRBJ1-2	NA	NA	CASSYKGRFGYTF	TGTGCCAGCAGTTACAAGGGTCGATTCGGCTACACCTTC
TRBV6-5	TRBJ1-3	TRBD1	NA	CASSYGTVGNTIYF	TGTGCCAGCAGCTATGGGACAGTTGGAAACACCATATATTTT
TRBV7-3	TRBJ1-1	NA	NA	CASSLSRVGNTEAFF	TGTGCCAGCAGCTTATCCAGGGTAGGGAACACTGAAGCTTTCTTT
TRBV19	TRBJ2-1	NA	NA	CASSWGQGSFGRFF	NA
TRBV9	TRBJ1-1	TRBD1	NA	CASSVGVGQSWAFF	TGTGCCAGCAGCGTAGGCGTGGGACAGTCATGGGCTTTCTTT
TRBV2	TRBJ2-3	NA	NA	CASGRGTDTQYF	TGTGCCAGCGGACGGGGGACAGATACGCAGTATTTT
TRBV6-1	TRBJ2-3	TRBD2	NA	CASSEIAGTTDTQYF	TGTGCCAGCAGTGAGATAGCGGGTACTACAGATACGCAGTATTTT
TRBV19	TRBJ1-5	NA	NA	CASNGRGNQPQHF	TGTGCCAGTAATGGCCGGGGGAATCAGCCCCAGCATTTT
TRBV4-1	TRBJ1-5	NA	NA	CASSQDRNQPQHF	TGCGCCAGCAGCCAAGACCGCAATCAGCCCCAGCATTTT
TRBV3-1/TRBV3-2	TRBJ2-2	TRBD1	NA	CASRRTGRVTGELFF	TGTGCCAGCCGACGGACAGGGCGCGTCACCGGGGAGCTGTTTTTT
TRBV2	TRBJ1-1	NA	NA	CASSPQVFSTEAFF	TGTGCCAGCAGTCCACAGGTTTTTAGCACTGAAGCTTTCTTT
TRBV25-1	TRBJ2-7	TRBD1	NA	CASSRASGTGKNEQYF	TGTGCCAGCAGCAGAGCTTCCGGGACAGGGAAGAACGAGCAGTACTTC
TRBV3-1/TRBV3-2	TRBJ2-3	NA	NA	CASSQERDTQYF	TGTGCCAGCAGCCAAGAACGAGATACGCAGTATTTT
TRBV27	TRBJ2-5	NA	once	CASSQAGRGTQYF	TGTGCCAGCAGTCAGGCGGGGCGGGGGACCCAGTACTTC
TRBV24-1	TRBJ2-2	TRBD1	NA	CATRGQGSTGELFF	TGTGCCACCAGGGGACAGGGCTCCACCGGGGAGCTGTTTTTT
TRBV7-8	TRBJ1-2	NA	NA	CASTFFLAEGYTF	TGTGCCAGCACCTTTTTTCTGGCGGAGGGCTACACCTTC
TRBV4-2	TRBJ2-3	TRBD2	NA	CASSQDFDGGETDTQYF	TGTGCCAGCAGCCAAGACTTCGACGGGGGGGAGACAGATACGCAGTATTTT
TRBV5-1	TRBJ1-4	NA	NA	CASSLGGIPTNEKLFF	TGCGCCAGCAGCTTGGGAGGGATTCCAACTAATGAAAAACTGTTTTTT
TRBV2	TRBJ1-4	NA	NA	CASNEGSGKLFF	TGTGCCAGCAATGAGGGTTCTGGGAAACTGTTTTTT
TRBV2	TRBJ1-5	TRBD1	NA	CASTRQGNQPQHF	TGTGCCAGCACCCGACAGGGGAATCAGCCCCAGCATTTT
TRBV7-9	TRBJ1-6	NA	NA	CASSLSGVVSSPLHF	TGTGCCAGCAGCTTAAGCGGAGTCGTCAGTTCACCCCTCCACTTT
TRBV7-9	TRBJ1-1	TRBD1	NA	CASSLGTGTGTEAFF	TGTGCCAGCAGCTTGGGGACAGGGACGGGGACTGAAGCTTTCTTT
TRBV5-6	TRBJ2-4	NA	NA	CASSFSPDRVQNIQYF	TGTGCCAGCAGCTTTTCGCCCGACCGGGTCCAAAACATTCAGTACTTC
TRBV4-1	TRBJ2-7	TRBD1	NA	CASSQPGTGTYEQYF	TGCGCCAGCAGCCAGCCCGGGACAGGGACCTACGAGCAGTACTTC
TRBV6-5	TRBJ2-6	TRBD2	NA	CASKSGGAGANVLTF	TGTGCCAGCAAGAGCGGGGGCGCTGGGGCCAACGTCCTGACTTTC
TRBV2	TRBJ2-7	NA	NA	CASRRAEDEQYF	TGTGCCAGCAGAAGGGCGGAGGACGAGCAGTACTTC
TRBV29-1	TRBJ1-5	NA	NA	CSVEDIRRSPDQPQHF	TGCAGCGTTGAAGATATCCGGAGAAGTCCCGATCAGCCCCAGCATTTT